This entry describes one T cell receptor (beta chain). The data derive from a study of shared clonotypes between healthy human individuals. Looked up from germline, CDR1 is GTSNPN and CDR2 is SVGIG (reference sequence). The junction had 9 bases not matched to a gene; V was cut back by 8 bases and J by 7 bases. The CDR3 runs 14 residues. This table comes from immunoSEQ multiplex PCR, and its TCRdb copy is limited to in-frame clones, with some not included. The data hold around 2.3 million clones, with around 95% observed a single time. Sequencing input: naive CD4+ T cells sorted from blood. Subset in this sample: CD45RA+ positively selected. The clonotype was recovered from a man aged 18-30 years in good health. The rearrangement joins TRBV30 to TRBJ2-1, with 12 bases identical to TRBD1. This chain's CDR3 is CARKGQGAGNEQFF. CDR3 coding DNA: TGTGCCCGCAAGGGACAGGGGGCCGGGAATGAGCAGTTCTTC.